The 21 T cell receptor beta chains presented below share a single source sample, sequenced in a study of T cells in Graves' hyperthyroidism and ophthalmopathy. Amplification of TCR beta CDR3 regions was performed using RNA transcripts as template. The TCR CDR3 first-round RT-PCR relied on the HTBI primer set. Using its own MiXCR run on the multiplex PCR reads, TCRdb lists one record per CDR3 protein. The table records around 800,000 distinct CDR3 sequences, around 39% of them present only once. The source material was blood. The receptors here all came from a man aged 18 to 29 with Graves' hyperthyroidism.

This clonotype has ten or more counts. The chain couples TRBV7-2 to TRBJ2-7; maybe TRBD1 (6 bases). The CDR3 runs to 13 residues. V lost 4 bases to trimming and J lost 3 bases, with 10 bases between them. Germline values: CDR1 SGHTA, CDR2 FQGNSA. CDR3 loop: CASSSHRDYEQYF. In nucleotides, the CDR3 is TGTGCCAGCAGCTCCCACAGGGACTACGAGCAGTACTTC.

This clonotype was seen a few times. A much larger clone lies one base from this, so it may be a read error. The V call is TRBV14, the J call TRBJ2-7; D is tentatively TRBD1 or TRBD2 (5 bases each). The CDR3 is 12 residues long. The germline gives CDR1 SGHDN, CDR2 FVKESK. Trimming took 4 bases from V and 4 from J, leaving 8 bases between them. The CDR3 DNA reads TGTGCCAGCAGCCGATGGGGGTACGAGCAGTACTTC. Residues: CASSRWGYEQYF.

The J gene is TRBJ1-1, the V gene TRBV30; D gene unclear. Germline V gene sequence: CDR1 GTSNPN, CDR2 SVGIG (reference sequence). Between the trimmed V and J ends, which lost 3 bases and 1 base, there was a span of 6 bases. The length of the CDR3 is 12 residues. CDR3: CAWRVANTEAFF. DNA for the CDR3: TGTGCCTGGAGGGTAGCGAACACTGAAGCTTTCTTT.

The rearrangement uses TRBV20-1 and TRBJ2-5; 11 nucleotides agree with TRBD2. The V and J ends lost 2 bases and 5 bases, in that order; junction bases with no gene match: 4. The CDR3 runs to 14 residues. Looked up from germline, CDR1 is DFQATT and CDR2 is SNEGSKA (reference sequence). CDR3 region: CSARLAGGRETQYF. CDR3 nucleotides: TGCAGTGCTAGACTAGCGGGGGGCAGGGAGACCCAGTACTTC.

This chain links TRBV5-4 with TRBJ1-2; 8 nucleotides line up with TRBD1. J lost 0 bases, V lost 5 bases, and 3 bases had no gene match. The CDR3 consists of 14 residues. Germline V CDR1 and CDR2: SGHNT, YYREEE (reference sequence). DNA of the CDR3: TGTGCCAGCAGAACAGGGGGTTCTAACTATGGCTACACCTTC. Translation gives CASRTGGSNYGYTF.

The chain has TRBV7-8 and TRBJ2-2, with a possible D match to TRBD1 (5 bases). This CDR3 comprises 17 residues. The germline V gene has CDR1 SGHVS and CDR2 FQNEAQ. Deletions cut 1 base from V and 6 bases from J, with 18 bases between. The chain's CDR3 is CASSLVRGSGYAGELFF. In DNA, the CDR3 is TGTGCCAGCAGCTTAGTAAGGGGATCTGGGTACGCCGGGGAGCTGTTTTTT. Based on the CDR3 plus reference TRBV7-8 and TRBJ2-2, the full variable domain is GAGVSQSPRYKVAKRGQDVALRCDPISGHVSLFWYQQALGQGPEFLTYFQNEAQLDKSGLPSDRFFAERPEGSVSTLKIQRTQQEDSAVYLCASSLVRGSGYAGELFFGEGSRLTVL.

This clonotype was counted at least ten times. This sequence joins TRBV29-1 and TRBJ2-7; the match to TRBD2 covers 9 bases. Germline trimming cut 6 bases from V and 2 bases from J; bases unmatched to any gene: 8. Germline V gives CDR1 SQVTM, CDR2 ANQGSEA. The CDR3 length is 14 residues. CDR3 nucleotide sequence: TGCAGCGTGCACTTCGCGGGGGGGCCCTACGAGCAGTACTTC. It translates to CSVHFAGGPYEQYF.

This clonotype was recorded many times. The V and J genes are TRBV10-2 and TRBJ1-1, with D perhaps matching TRBD1 (6 bases). Looked up from germline, CDR1 is WSHSY and CDR2 is SAAADI. The V end lost 6 bases, the J end lost 6 bases, and 14 bases lay between the germline ends. This CDR3 is 13 amino acids long. The CDR3 DNA follows: TGCGCCAGCAGGGAACAGGGAATGGCTGAAGCTTTCTTT. This translates into CASREQGMAEAFF.

This clonotype showed up many times. This rearrangement joins TRBV29-1 to TRBJ1-2, with 7 nucleotides matching TRBD1. Germline CDR1 is SQVTM and CDR2 is ANQGSEA. This CDR3 is built from 15 residues. The V segment lost 6 bases and the J segment 5 bases; nucleotides outside the gene matches: 15. CDR3 DNA: TGCAGCGTCGCACATCCCGACAGGGAGGGATATGGCTACACCTTC. Its protein product is CSVAHPDREGYGYTF.

This clonotype appeared many times. J is TRBJ2-2 and V is TRBV29-1; unclear D gene. The germline V gene has CDR1 SQVTM and CDR2 ANQGSEA. V was trimmed by 3 bases and J by 5 bases, leaving 10 bases between them. The CDR3 runs 13 residues. DNA for the CDR3: TGCAGCGTTGATGGGGTTGGGACCGGGGAGCTGTTTTTT. Its translation is CSVDGVGTGELFF.

This clonotype has only a few counts. CDR3 nucleotides: TGCGCCAGCAGCTTAGGGACAGGGATAACTGAAGCTTTCTTT. Encoded protein: CASSLGTGITEAFF. This chain uses TRBV5-1 with TRBJ1-1; TRBD1 aligns across 9 bases. The CDR3 covers 14 residues. V gave up 2 bases and J gave up 5 bases; unmatched junction bases: 4. Per germline, CDR1 SGHRS and CDR2 YFSETQ. Variable domain in full (rest from reference TRBV5-1 and TRBJ1-1): KAGVTQTPRYLIKTRGQQVTLSCSPISGHRSVSWYQQTPGQGLQFLFEYFSETQRNKGNFPGRFSGRQFSNSRSEMNVSTLELGDSALYLCASSLGTGITEAFFGQGTRLTVV.

This clonotype has only a few counts. The chain recombines TRBV12-3 or TRBV12-4 with TRBJ2-7; 10 nucleotides agree with TRBD2. There are 17 residues in the CDR3. Trimming at V came to 5 bases and at J to 0 bases, leaving 10 bases not matched to a gene. CDR3 nucleotide sequence: TGTGCCAGCAGTGAGGGACTACTAGCGGGAACCTCCTACGAGCAGTACTTC. Its translation is CASSEGLLAGTSYEQYF.

The CDR3 here is CASSETRLARSGELFF. The DNA of the CDR3 is TGTGCCAGCTCCGAAACGAGACTGGCGAGGTCGGGGGAGCTGTTTTTT. The chain joins TRBV7-2 to TRBJ2-2, with D uncertain. Germline loops: CDR1 SGHTA, CDR2 FQGNSA. CDR3 length equals 16 residues. Trimming shortened V by 8 bases and J by 8 bases, and 24 bases separated the two germline ends.

CDR3 DNA sequence: TGTGCCAGCAGTTTTTTAGTGAGCGAGCAGTACTTC. The encoded protein is CASSFLVSEQYF. The chain employs TRBV25-1 and TRBJ2-7; no clear D. This CDR3 comprises 12 residues. Trimming stripped 5 bases from V and 6 bases from J, with 11 bases between. The germline V gene has CDR1 MGHDK and CDR2 SYGVNS.

There are a few counts of this clonotype. This chain links TRBV6-6 with TRBJ1-2; TRBD1 is a possible D gene (6 bases). V was pared by 4 bases and J by 4 bases, with 13 bases between. The CDR3 sequence is 14 residues long. Germline-derived CDR1 and CDR2 are MNHNY and SVGAGI (reference sequence). The CDR3 sequence: CASSFSGAGYGYTF. Here the CDR3 DNA reads TGTGCCAGCAGTTTCTCAGGGGCTGGCTATGGCTACACCTTC.

The chain is built from TRBV15 and TRBJ1-5; a possible D gene is TRBD1 (5 bases). The CDR3 is 15 residues long. Germline V gene data show CDR1 as LNHNV and CDR2 as YYDKDF (reference sequence). V was trimmed by 3 bases and J by 3 bases, leaving 12 bases between them. CDR3 DNA sequence: TGTGCCACCAGCAGCACGGGGACGTTCAATCAGCCCCAGCATTTT. Protein product: CATSSTGTFNQPQHF.

A note on this clonotype: It may be a read error: a sequence one base away is much more abundant. J is TRBJ1-1 and V is TRBV20-1; D ambiguous. The CDR3 totals 14 residues. The germline V gene has CDR1 DFQATT and CDR2 SNEGSKA (reference sequence). CDR3 nucleotides: TGCGGTGCTGAGGATTCAGGAGGGTTAACTGAAGCTTTCTTT. Protein product: CGAEDSGGLTEAFF.

This clonotype was counted only a few times. The chain has TRBV4-2 and TRBJ2-7; either TRBD1 or TRBD2 may fit D (5 bases each). CDR3 length equals 15 residues. Trimming pared 5 bases from V and 4 bases from J, leaving 18 bases between. Germline values: CDR1 LGHNA, CDR2 YNFKEQ. The chain's CDR3 is CASSTMGVMEYEQYF. The CDR3 bases are TGTGCCAGCAGCACGATGGGGGTGATGGAGTACGAGCAGTACTTC.

This clonotype has ten or more counts. CDR3 DNA sequence: TGCGCCAGCAGTGTCGCCTCTAACACTGAAGCTTTCTTT. This encodes CASSVASNTEAFF. This sequence joins TRBV10-1 and TRBJ1-1; D gene uncertain. The germline V and J ends were trimmed by 4 bases and 2 bases, with 8 bases remaining between them. The CDR3 has 13 amino acids. The germline CDR1 and CDR2 sequences are WNHNN and SYGVQD (reference sequence).

This chain uses TRBV7-9 with TRBJ2-7, with D possibly TRBD2 on 5 matching bases. The DNA matches TRBJ2-1 better at its end, which makes the J call doubtful. The germline CDR1 and CDR2 sequences are SEHNR and FQNEAQ (reference sequence). The CDR3 runs to 13 residues. CDR3 amino acids: CASSLDGGNEQFF. The CDR3 DNA reads as TGTGCCAGCAGCCTGGACGGAGGCAATGAGCAGTTCTTC.

This rearrangement joins TRBV12-3 or TRBV12-4 to TRBJ2-7, with 9 nucleotides matching TRBD1. This CDR3 is 14 amino acids long. With V trimmed by 2 bases and J by 3 bases, 2 bases remained unmatched. The CDR3 DNA follows: TGTGCCAGCAGTTTAACGGACAGGGGCTACGAGCAGTACTTC. Its protein is CASSLTDRGYEQYF.